What follows are 24 T cell receptor beta chains derived from one specimen sequenced in a study of early T cells in non-severe SARS-CoV-2 infection. TCRdb ran MiXCR on the 5' RACE reads and lists one entry per CDR3 protein. This sample has more than 80,000 distinct CDR3 sequences; 11% occur once, and the top ten carry around 4.7%. The source material was whole blood. These receptors were taken from an adult who was a healthcare worker with PCR-confirmed SARS-CoV-2 infection or an uninfected control (not recorded which).

This clonotype was detected only a few times. V and J are TRBV6-5 and TRBJ2-7, with D maybe TRBD2 (5 bases). V was cut by 4 bases and J by 2 bases, with 9 bases left in between. CDR1 and CDR2 from the germline V gene are MNHEY and SVGAGI. This CDR3 region has 13 residues. The CDR3 loop reads CASSSGLPYEQYF. The CDR3 DNA sequence: TGTGCCAGCAGTTCCGGACTTCCCTACGAGCAGTACTTC.

This clonotype has only a few counts. V usage is TRBV13 and J usage is TRBJ2-7; 10 nucleotides line up with TRBD1. V lost 3 bases, J lost 1 base, and 3 bases stayed unmatched. CDR1 and CDR2 (germline): PRHDT, FYEKMQ (reference sequence). This CDR3 contains 15 residues. The CDR3 is CASSFPGQGSYEQYF. For the CDR3, the DNA is TGTGCCAGCAGCTTCCCGGGACAGGGGTCCTACGAGCAGTACTTC.

This clonotype occurred many times. The chain links TRBV2 to TRBJ2-1, with TRBD2 matching over 8 bases. In germline, CDR1 is SNHLY, CDR2 FYNNEI. With 2 bases clipped from V and 4 bases from J, the junction kept 4 bases outside the gene matches. The CDR3 runs to 15 residues. In DNA form, the CDR3 reads TGTGCCAGCAGTGAAACCAGCGGGGGTTACAATGAGCAGTTCTTC. Its protein product is CASSETSGGYNEQFF. The full variable domain, rest sourced from reference TRBV2 and TRBJ2-1, is EPEVTQTPSHQVTQMGQEVILRCVPISNHLYFYWYRQILGQKVEFLVSFYNNEISEKSEIFDDQFSVERPDGSNFTLKIRSTKLEDSAMYFCASSETSGGYNEQFFGPGTRLTVL.

This clonotype came up a few times. The genes are TRBV5-4 and TRBJ2-5; 10 positions match TRBD2. In germline, CDR1 is SGHNT, CDR2 YYREEE (reference sequence). V shed 4 bases and J 1 base; nucleotides not matched to a gene: 7. This CDR3 is 16 amino acids long. In DNA form, the CDR3 reads TGTGCCAGCAGCCCGAGACTAGCGGGCAGCCAAGAGACCCAGTACTTC. Amino acid sequence: CASSPRLAGSQETQYF. The whole variable domain, filled in from reference TRBV5-4 and TRBJ2-5, reads ETGVTQSPTHLIKTRGQQVTLRCSSQSGHNTVSWYQQALGQGPQFIFQYYREEENGRGNFPPRFSGLQFPNYSSELNVNALELDDSALYLCASSPRLAGSQETQYFGPGTRLLVL.

This clonotype was found a few times. This rearrangement joins TRBV21-1 to TRBJ2-7. TRBV21-1 is termed a pseudogene. This CDR3 region has 16 residues. CDR3 in amino acids: CASSKGVRKYYDEQYF. The DNA for the CDR3 is TGTGCCAGCAGCAAAGGGGTCCGGAAGTACTATGACGAGCAGTACTTC.

The chain combines TRBV12-3 or TRBV12-4 with TRBJ1-4, with D possibly matching TRBD1 (6 bases). The CDR3 spans 15 residues. With 4 bases removed from V and 7 bases from J, the gap between germline ends came to 16 bases. The CDR3 sequence is CASSSGSGVTEKLFF. The CDR3 DNA reads as TGTGCCAGCAGTTCCGGTTCAGGGGTTACTGAAAAACTGTTTTTT.

This clonotype was found many times. The J gene is TRBJ2-7, the V gene TRBV12-3 or TRBV12-4; the D is unclear. Trimming removed 2 bases at V and 1 base at J, with 9 bases between. The CDR3 is 14 amino acids. Here the CDR3 DNA reads TGTGCCAGCAGTTTACGGCTAGAGTCCTACGAGCAGTACTTC. Translated, it gives CASSLRLESYEQYF.

Only a few counts were recorded for this clonotype. The chain uses TRBV10-3 and TRBJ1-1; D is uncertain. CDR1 is ENHRY, CDR2 SYGVKD, per germline. The CDR3 runs 11 residues. Deletions cut 4 bases from V and 7 bases from J, with 7 bases between. CDR3 DNA sequence: TGTGCCATCAGTGGCTCGGGTGAAGCTTTCTTT. Residues: CAISGSGEAFF.

The sample holds a few counts of this clonotype. V gene TRBV6-1 combines with J gene TRBJ2-2; the D is unclear. CDR1 is MNHNS and CDR2 is SASEGT in the germline V gene. CDR3 length equals 17 residues. V was shortened by 1 base and J by 1 base, with 13 bases between the two germline ends. The CDR3 is CASSEEETYLNTGELFF. The CDR3 region has the DNA TGTGCCAGCAGTGAAGAGGAGACTTACTTGAACACCGGGGAGCTGTTTTTT.

The chain links TRBV5-1 to TRBJ2-2; possible D gene TRBD1, 6 bases. The germline V gene has CDR1 SGHRS and CDR2 YFSETQ. Trimming left V 3 bases short and J 3 bases short, with 12 bases between. This CDR3 has 15 residues. This chain's CDR3 is CASSWDKGDTGELFF. For the CDR3, the DNA is TGCGCCAGCAGCTGGGACAAGGGGGACACCGGGGAGCTGTTTTTT.

This clonotype was observed at least ten times. V gene TRBV2 combines with J gene TRBJ2-1; D is possibly TRBD2 (6 bases). CDR1 and CDR2 (germline): SNHLY, FYNNEI. CDR3 length equals 13 residues. V was pared by 4 bases and J by 6 bases, with 10 bases between. The CDR3 nucleotides read TGTGCCAGCAGTGGGGAGGCAGCCAATGAGCAGTTCTTC. It codes for CASSGEAANEQFF. The full variable domain, rest sourced from reference TRBV2 and TRBJ2-1, is EPEVTQTPSHQVTQMGQEVILRCVPISNHLYFYWYRQILGQKVEFLVSFYNNEISEKSEIFDDQFSVERPDGSNFTLKIRSTKLEDSAMYFCASSGEAANEQFFGPGTRLTVL.

The CDR3 spells CASIDSYTGELFF. CDR3 DNA: TGTGCCAGCATAGACTCCTACACCGGGGAGCTGTTTTTT. The rearrangement links TRBV28 to TRBJ2-2; D ambiguous. V lost 7 bases and J 3 bases, leaving 9 bases between the germline ends. The CDR3 is 13 residues long. Looked up from germline, CDR1 is MDHEN and CDR2 is SYDVKM.

The sample holds many counts of this clonotype. The V gene is TRBV20-1, the J gene TRBJ1-6; D is undetermined. The germline V gene has CDR1 DFQATT and CDR2 SNEGSKA (reference sequence). V shed 0 bases and J shed 4 bases, with 7 bases lying between them. The CDR3 is 14 amino acids. This CDR3 is CSARDRRYNSPLHF. Written as DNA, the CDR3 is TGCAGTGCTAGAGACAGGAGATATAATTCACCCCTCCACTTT.

This sequence joins TRBV7-2 and TRBJ2-1, with 12 bases matching TRBD2. The CDR3 length is 16 residues. The V and J ends lost 5 bases and 5 bases, in that order; junction bases with no gene match: 7. Looked up from germline, CDR1 is SGHTA and CDR2 is FQGNSA. The CDR3 reads CASSPRGLAGHNEQFF. The CDR3 coding sequence is TGTGCCAGCAGCCCCAGAGGACTAGCGGGGCACAATGAGCAGTTCTTC.

The chain recombines TRBV6-5 with TRBJ1-2; TRBD1 matches at 7 bases. Germline CDR1 reads MNHEY; CDR2 reads SVGAGI. The CDR3 runs to 15 residues. Trimming cost V 6 bases and J 4 bases; bases outside gene matches: 11. The chain's CDR3 is CASRFTEGQFYGYTF. In DNA form, the CDR3 reads TGTGCCAGCAGGTTTACGGAGGGACAGTTCTATGGCTACACCTTC.

This sequence joins TRBV3-2 and TRBJ1-2; the listed D gene, TRBD1, was not tested against the DNA. TRBV3-2 has pseudogene status. CDR3 length: 14 residues. The CDR3 region has the DNA TGTGCCAGCAGCCAAACCCCGGGACCCGATGGCTACACCTTC. Amino acid sequence: CASSQTPGPDGYTF.

This clonotype turned up a few times. One junction end disagrees with the germline gene, perhaps due to a read error. The V and J genes are TRBV20-1 and TRBJ2-7; D tentatively fits TRBD1 or TRBD2 (5 bases each). Germline assignment: CDR1 DFQATT and CDR2 SNEGSKA (reference sequence). The CDR3 covers 15 residues. Here the CDR3 reads CSAPPPRDAVILSNF. CDR3 coding DNA: TGCAGTGCTCCTCCTCCCCGGGACGCCGTAATACTTTCGAACTTC.

This clonotype was recorded a few times. This chain uses TRBV7-9 with TRBJ2-3; TRBD2 agrees at 7 bases. Trimming took 2 bases from V and 2 from J; bases not matched to a gene: 1. This CDR3 contains 14 residues. The V gene's germline CDR1 is SEHNR and CDR2 FQNEAQ (reference sequence). CDR3 sequence reads: CASSLSGNTDTQYF. The CDR3 DNA reads as TGTGCCAGCAGCTTAAGCGGGAACACAGATACGCAGTATTTT.

This clonotype was seen more than once but under ten times. The chain recombines TRBV7-8 with TRBJ2-2; D not resolved. The CDR3 extends over 17 amino acids. V was clipped by 9 bases and J by 4 bases, with 24 bases between them. Germline CDR1 reads SGHVS; CDR2 reads FQNEAQ. The CDR3: CASRKSERRLGTGELFF. In DNA form, the CDR3 reads TGTGCCAGTAGGAAATCCGAGAGGCGCCTTGGCACCGGGGAGCTGTTTTTT.

This chain connects TRBV29-1 to TRBJ2-1; 8 nucleotides align to TRBD1. This CDR3 region has 15 residues. Germline V gene data show CDR1 as SQVTM and CDR2 as ANQGSEA. Trimming cost V 6 bases and J 3 bases; bases outside gene matches: 10. CDR3 in amino acids: CSVDAGGKVYNEQFF. The DNA of the CDR3 is TGCAGCGTGGATGCAGGGGGCAAAGTCTACAATGAGCAGTTCTTC.

This clonotype came up a few times. The CDR3 coding sequence is TGTGCCAGTAGTACCCGGACAGGGGGCAGTCAGCCCCAGCATTTT. It encodes CASSTRTGGSQPQHF. The rearrangement uses TRBV19 and TRBJ1-5; 11 bases map to TRBD1. CDR3 length: 15 residues. The trim removed 4 bases at V and 6 bases at J, leaving 5 bases unmatched. CDR1 and CDR2 (germline): LNHDA, SQIVND (reference sequence).

V is TRBV7-9 and J is TRBJ1-1, with D perhaps TRBD1 (6 bases). The CDR3 length is 17 residues. Between the trimmed V and J ends, which lost 5 bases and 1 base, there was a span of 20 bases. Per germline, CDR1 SEHNR and CDR2 FQNEAQ (reference sequence). In nucleotides, the CDR3 is TGTGCCAGCAGCCCCCGGCGAAAGGGGGGCTGGAACACTGAAGCTTTCTTT. Amino acid sequence: CASSPRRKGGWNTEAFF.

There are many counts of this clonotype. The J gene is TRBJ2-3, the V gene TRBV7-9, with TRBD1 matching over 8 bases. Germline trimming cut 0 bases from V and 2 bases from J; bases unmatched to any gene: 4. The CDR3 totals 16 residues. Germline loops: CDR1 SEHNR, CDR2 FQNEAQ (reference sequence). DNA of the CDR3: TGTGCCAGCAGCTTAGCGGGGACAGGATCCACAGATACGCAGTATTTT. It is translated as CASSLAGTGSTDTQYF.

This clonotype was seen at least ten times. This rearrangement joins TRBV24-1 to TRBJ1-1; D may be TRBD1 (6 bases). The V end lost 3 bases, the J end lost 2 bases, and 18 bases lay between the germline ends. Germline V gene data show CDR1 as KGHDR and CDR2 as SFDVKD. The CDR3 consists of 17 residues. This chain's CDR3 is CATSDPRNGQINTEAFF. Here the CDR3 DNA reads TGTGCCACCAGTGATCCTAGAAACGGACAGATTAACACTGAAGCTTTCTTT.